The 11 T cell receptor beta chains in this list originate from one sample, sequenced in a study of T cell changes during pregnancy in multiple sclerosis. TCRdb's table, derived via immunoSEQ multiplex PCR, lists solely in-frame clones and lacks some. The sample has about 40,000 clones; around 89% are singletons. This material consisted of CD4+ T cells from peripheral blood mononuclear cells, taken in the first trimester of pregnancy. The source of these receptors is a female donor with multiple sclerosis, enrolled in a pregnancy study.

There are a few counts of this clone. The chain recombines TRBV30 with TRBJ1-5; TRBD1 is a possible D gene (6 bases). Trimming removed 2 bases at V and 3 bases at J, with 8 bases between. Germline CDR1 reads GTSNPN; CDR2 reads SVGIG (reference sequence). The CDR3 is made up of 13 amino acids. Here the CDR3 DNA reads TGTGCCTGGAGTCCAGGGGCCAATCAGCCCCAGCATTTT. Its translation: CAWSPGANQPQHF. Complete variable domain (other parts from reference TRBV30 and TRBJ1-5): SQTIHQWPATLVQPVGSPLSLECTVEGTSNPNLYWYRQAAGRGLQLLFYSVGIGQISSEVPQNLSASRPQDRQFILSSKKLLLSDSGFYLCAWSPGANQPQHFGDGTRLSIL.

The rearrangement uses TRBV2 and TRBJ2-5; 7 bases fit TRBD1. CDR1 is SNHLY, CDR2 FYNNEI, per germline. V gave up 6 bases and J gave up 1 base; unmatched junction bases: 2. The CDR3 is 13 amino acids. The CDR3 nucleotides are TGTGCCAGCAGAGGACAGGTCCAAGAGACCCAGTACTTC. This encodes CASRGQVQETQYF.

This chain uses TRBV25-1 with TRBJ1-2; 7 bases are a match to TRBD1. Trimming took 2 bases from V and 4 from J; bases not matched to a gene: 4. CDR1 MGHDK and CDR2 SYGVNS come from the germline V gene. This CDR3 has 14 amino acids. The CDR3 sequence: CASSEGGTAYGYTF. In DNA, the CDR3 is TGTGCCAGCAGTGAAGGGGGGACAGCCTATGGCTACACCTTC.

V and J are TRBV18 and TRBJ2-7; perhaps TRBD2 as D (6 bases). Germline V gene lookup returns CDR1 KGHSH and CDR2 LQKENI. This CDR3 has 13 amino acids. Trimming removed 3 bases at V and 2 bases at J, with 8 bases between. This CDR3 is CASSPGEAYEQYF. CDR3 sequence (DNA): TGTGCCAGCTCACCGGGGGAGGCCTACGAGCAGTACTTC.

The rearrangement uses TRBV6-6 and TRBJ1-5; unclear D gene. Between the trimmed V and J ends, which lost 4 bases and 3 bases, there was a span of 7 bases. CDR3 length: 13 residues. The germline CDR1 and CDR2 sequences are MNHNY and SVGAGI (reference sequence). The CDR3 here is CASSSQHNQPQHF. CDR3 DNA sequence: TGTGCCAGCAGTTCACAGCACAATCAGCCCCAGCATTTT.

CDR3 nucleotide sequence: TGTGCCAGCAGCTTCGGGGACAACTCCTACGAGCAGTACTTC. Translation gives CASSFGDNSYEQYF. The chain links TRBV11-2 to TRBJ2-7; D might be TRBD1 (6 bases). The CDR3 covers 14 residues. Germline V gene data show CDR1 as SGHAT and CDR2 as FQNNGV. V lost 3 bases and J 0 bases, leaving 9 bases between the germline ends.

The chain has TRBV5-1 and TRBJ2-2; the D gene is possibly TRBD1 (5 bases). This CDR3 contains 13 residues. CDR1 is SGHRS and CDR2 is YFSETQ in the germline V gene. V lost 2 bases and J 7 bases, leaving 9 bases between the germline ends. CDR3 residues: CASSLQVIGELFF. The DNA of the CDR3 is TGCGCCAGCAGCTTACAGGTTATCGGGGAGCTGTTTTTT. Full variable domain (missing parts from reference TRBV5-1 and TRBJ2-2): KAGVTQTPRYLIKTRGQQVTLSCSPISGHRSVSWYQQTPGQGLQFLFEYFSETQRNKGNFPGRFSGRQFSNSRSEMNVSTLELGDSALYLCASSLQVIGELFFGEGSRLTVL.

The rearrangement joins TRBV9 to TRBJ2-4; 12 bases are a match to TRBD2. The CDR3 has 18 amino acids. The germline V gene has CDR1 SGDLS and CDR2 YYNGEE. V dropped 4 bases and J dropped 3; count of bases not matched to a gene: 11. This CDR3 is CASSKGLAGGSDKNIQYF. The CDR3 coding sequence is TGTGCCAGCAGCAAGGGGCTAGCGGGAGGGTCGGACAAAAACATTCAGTACTTC.

The chain carries TRBV4-1 and TRBJ2-7; 7 bases line up with TRBD1. Germline CDR1 and CDR2: MGHRA and YSYEKL. V lost 5 bases to trimming and J lost 0 bases; unmatched junction nucleotides: 7. The CDR3 length is 15 residues. The chain's CDR3 is CASSYSRDSSYEQYF. The CDR3 nucleotides read TGCGCCAGCAGCTACAGTCGGGACAGCTCCTACGAGCAGTACTTC.

This chain joins TRBV5-1 and TRBJ2-1; D unclear. Germline CDR1 reads SGHRS; CDR2 reads YFSETQ. V gave up 0 bases and J gave up 7 bases, with 11 bases separating them. The CDR3 runs 14 residues. CDR3 DNA sequence: TGCGCCAGCAGCTTGGACCCCCGCGAGAATGAGCAGTTCTTC. As protein: CASSLDPRENEQFF.

The chain couples TRBV27 to TRBJ2-6; tentatively, D is TRBD1 (7 bases). The V end was cut by 6 bases, the J end by 0 bases, with 24 bases between. In germline, CDR1 is MNHEY, CDR2 SMNVEV (reference sequence). The CDR3 has 20 amino acids. The CDR3 DNA reads as TGTGCCAGCAGGACCACGGGGGTCGTAGGGGGCCCCTCTGGGGCCAACGTCCTGACTTTC. Its protein is CASRTTGVVGGPSGANVLTF.